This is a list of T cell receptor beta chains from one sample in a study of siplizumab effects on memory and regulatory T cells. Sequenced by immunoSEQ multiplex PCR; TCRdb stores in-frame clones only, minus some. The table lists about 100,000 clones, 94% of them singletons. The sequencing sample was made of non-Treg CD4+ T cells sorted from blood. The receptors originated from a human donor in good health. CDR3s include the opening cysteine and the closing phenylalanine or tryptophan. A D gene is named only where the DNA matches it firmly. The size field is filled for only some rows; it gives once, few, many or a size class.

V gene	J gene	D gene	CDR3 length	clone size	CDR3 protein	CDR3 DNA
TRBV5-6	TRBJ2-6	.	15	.	CASSLEVSGANVLTF	TGTGCCAGCAGCTTGGAAGTCTCTGGGGCCAACGTCCTGACTTTC
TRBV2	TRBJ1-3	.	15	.	CASSVEETLVNTIYF	TGTGCCAGCAGTGTGGAAGAGACCCTCGTAAACACCATATATTTT
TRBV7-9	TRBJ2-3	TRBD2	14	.	CASNPGGPTDTQYF	TGTGCCAGCAATCCGGGGGGGCCCACAGATACGCAGTATTTT
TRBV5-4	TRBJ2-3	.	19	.	CASSLGLAPRAPLTDTQYF	TGTGCCAGCAGCTTGGGGCTAGCTCCCAGGGCACCACTCACAGATACGCAGTATTTT
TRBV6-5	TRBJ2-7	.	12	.	CASSRTSYEQYF	TGTGCCAGCAGCCGAACTAGCTACGAGCAGTACTTC
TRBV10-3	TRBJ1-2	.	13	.	CAIRDGANYGYTF	TGTGCCATACGGGACGGCGCTAACTATGGCTACACCTTC
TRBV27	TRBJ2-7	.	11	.	CASSFLYEQYF	TGTGCCAGCAGTTTCCTCTACGAGCAGTACTTC
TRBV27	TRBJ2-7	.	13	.	CASRPTVTYEQYF	TGTGCCAGCAGACCGACAGTAACCTACGAGCAGTACTTC
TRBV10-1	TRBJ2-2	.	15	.	CASSEVRGGTGELFF	TGCGCCAGCAGTGAAGTTCGGGGAGGCACCGGGGAGCTGTTTTTT
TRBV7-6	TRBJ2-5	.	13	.	CASSFRGQETQYF	TGTGCCAGCAGCTTCCGGGGGCAAGAGACCCAGTACTTC
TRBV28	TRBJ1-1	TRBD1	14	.	CASRPPQGATEAFF	TGTGCCAGCAGACCCCCCCAGGGGGCGACTGAAGCTTTCTTT
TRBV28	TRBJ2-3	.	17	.	CASSPQVGGLSTDTQYF	TGTGCCAGCAGCCCACAAGTAGGGGGTCTTAGCACAGATACGCAGTATTTT
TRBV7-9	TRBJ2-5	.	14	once	CASSLASGVETQYF	TGTGCCAGCAGCTTAGCTTCAGGGGTGGAGACCCAGTACTTC
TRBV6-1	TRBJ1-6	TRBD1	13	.	CASGTGNNSPLHF	TGTGCCAGCGGGACAGGGAATAATTCACCCCTCCACTTT
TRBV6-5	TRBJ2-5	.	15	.	CASSPGRSLGETQYF	TGTGCCAGCAGTCCCGGCAGGTCGCTTGGGGAGACCCAGTACTTC
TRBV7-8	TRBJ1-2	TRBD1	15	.	CASSPQGQRDYGYTF	TGTGCCAGCAGCCCGCAGGGACAGCGGGACTATGGCTACACCTTC
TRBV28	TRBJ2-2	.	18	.	CASSFSTGEGVNTGELFF	TGTGCCAGCAGTTTTTCTACAGGGGAGGGGGTAAACACCGGGGAGCTGTTTTTT
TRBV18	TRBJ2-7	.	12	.	CASSLAPYEQYF	TGTGCCAGCTCACTGGCACCCTACGAGCAGTACTTC
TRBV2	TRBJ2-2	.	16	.	CASSEIGVGLPGELFF	TGTGCCAGCAGTGAAATTGGCGTGGGGCTGCCCGGGGAGCTGTTTTTT
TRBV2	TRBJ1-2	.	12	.	CASRLGTTGYTF	TGTGCCAGCAGATTAGGGACAACTGGCTACACCTTC
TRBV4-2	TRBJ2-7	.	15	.	CASSQDQRLEYEQYF	TGTGCCAGCAGCCAAGATCAGAGGTTAGAATACGAGCAGTACTTC
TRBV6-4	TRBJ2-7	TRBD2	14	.	CAATGLAATYEQYF	TGTGCCGCTACGGGACTAGCGGCCACCTACGAGCAGTACTTC
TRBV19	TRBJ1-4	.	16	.	CASSEIPGEPYGKLFF	TGTGCCAGCTCGGAAATCCCGGGGGAACCTTACGGAAAACTGTTTTTT
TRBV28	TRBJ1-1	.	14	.	CASSSHHTNTEAFF	TGTGCCAGCAGTTCCCACCACACGAACACTGAAGCTTTCTTT
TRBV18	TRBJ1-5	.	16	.	CASSPPYGVGNQPQHF	TGTGCCAGCTCACCACCTTACGGGGTTGGCAATCAGCCCCAGCATTTT
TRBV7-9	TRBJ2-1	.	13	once	CASSLARKGSQFF	TGTGCCAGCAGCTTAGCTCGAAAGGGATCCCAGTTCTTC
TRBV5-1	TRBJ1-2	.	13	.	CASSLELNYGYTF	TGCGCCAGCAGCTTGGAGTTAAACTATGGCTACACCTTC
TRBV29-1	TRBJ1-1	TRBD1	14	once	CSVVAGGAGTEAFF	TGCAGCGTTGTGGCAGGGGGCGCAGGCACTGAAGCTTTCTTT
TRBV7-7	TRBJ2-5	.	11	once	CASSAKETQYF	TGTGCTAGCAGTGCTAAAGAGACCCAGTACTTC
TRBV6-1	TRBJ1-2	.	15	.	CASSEALRGTVGYTF	TGTGCCAGCAGTGAAGCGCTGAGAGGGACTGTAGGCTACACCTTC
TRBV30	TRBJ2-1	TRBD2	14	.	CAWSVNSGRAGQFF	TGTGCCTGGAGTGTTAATAGCGGGAGGGCCGGGCAGTTCTTC
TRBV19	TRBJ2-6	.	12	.	CASTPGANVLTF	TGTGCCAGTACCCCTGGGGCCAACGTCCTGACTTTC
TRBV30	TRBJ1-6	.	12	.	CAWSDRASPLHF	TGTGCCTGGAGTGACAGGGCTTCACCCCTCCACTTT
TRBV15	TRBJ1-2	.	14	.	CATSREYNNYGYTF	TGTGCCACCAGCAGAGAATACAACAACTATGGCTACACCTTC
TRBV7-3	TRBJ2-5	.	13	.	CASSLERGETQYF	TGTGCCAGCAGCTTAGAGAGGGGTGAGACCCAGTACTTC
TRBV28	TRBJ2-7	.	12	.	CASSIYTYEQYF	TGTGCCAGCAGTATCTACACCTACGAGCAGTACTTC
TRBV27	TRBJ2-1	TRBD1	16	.	CASSFGQGAHYSEQFF	TGTGCCAGCAGTTTCGGACAGGGGGCCCACTACAGCGAGCAGTTCTTC
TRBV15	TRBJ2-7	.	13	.	CATSPGPPYEQYF	TGTGCCACCAGCCCGGGCCCCCCCTACGAGCAGTACTTC
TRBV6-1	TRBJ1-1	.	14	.	CASGPTLTRQEAFF	TGTGCCAGCGGACCCACCCTTACCCGCCAAGAAGCTTTCTTT
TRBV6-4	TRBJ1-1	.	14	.	CASSPEGANTEAFF	TGTGCCAGCAGTCCCGAAGGGGCGAACACTGAAGCTTTCTTT
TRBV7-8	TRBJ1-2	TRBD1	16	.	CASTQGGQGARHGYTF	TGTGCCAGCACCCAAGGGGGGCAGGGGGCGCGTCATGGCTACACCTTC
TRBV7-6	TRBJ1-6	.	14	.	CASSLARSNSPLHF	TGTGCCAGCAGCTTAGCGCGGAGTAATTCACCCCTCCACTTT
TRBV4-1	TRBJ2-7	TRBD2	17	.	CASSQLGLAGAKYEQYF	TGCGCCAGCAGCCAACTAGGTCTAGCGGGAGCTAAATACGAGCAGTACTTC
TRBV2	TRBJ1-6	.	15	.	CASSRQAPENSPLHF	TGTGCCAGCAGTCGACAGGCCCCAGAGAATTCACCCCTCCACTTT
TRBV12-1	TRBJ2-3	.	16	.	CASSHVREDKPDTQYF	TGTGCCAGCAGTCACGTGCGGGAGGATAAACCAGATACGCAGTATTTT
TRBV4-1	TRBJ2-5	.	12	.	CASSQLQETQYF	TGCGCCAGCAGCCAGCTGCAAGAGACCCAGTACTTC
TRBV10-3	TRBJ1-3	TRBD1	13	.	CAISTGAGNTIYF	TGTGCCATCAGTACAGGGGCAGGAAACACCATATATTTT
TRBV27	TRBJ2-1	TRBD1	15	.	CASSRGTGVYNEQFF	TGTGCCAGCAGTCGCGGGACAGGAGTCTACAATGAGCAGTTCTTC
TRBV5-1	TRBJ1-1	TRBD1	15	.	CASSDPGQGSTEAFF	TGCGCCAGCAGCGATCCGGGACAGGGGTCTACTGAAGCTTTCTTT
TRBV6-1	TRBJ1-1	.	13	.	CASSLLRTTEAFF	TGTGCCAGCAGTTTACTTCGGACCACTGAAGCTTTCTTT
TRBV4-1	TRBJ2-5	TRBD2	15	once	CASSQALAGAETQYF	TGCGCCAGCAGCCAAGCTCTAGCGGGAGCAGAGACCCAGTACTTC
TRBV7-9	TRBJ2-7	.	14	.	CASSLARQSYEQYF	TGTGCCAGCAGCTTAGCGCGTCAGAGCTACGAGCAGTACTTC
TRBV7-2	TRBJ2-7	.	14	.	CASSLKAGPYEQYF	TGTGCCAGCAGCTTAAAGGCAGGGCCCTACGAGCAGTACTTC
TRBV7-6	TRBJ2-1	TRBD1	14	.	CASSQRTGYYEQFF	TGTGCCAGCAGTCAACGGACAGGGTATTATGAGCAGTTCTTC